This T cell receptor (beta chain) was captured in a study of graft-versus-host responses after intestinal transplantation. Study summary: Anti-thymocyte globulin induction, then tacrolimus and steroids for two to four years, went to all recipients. Overall study findings and caveats: Peak circulating GvH clone levels were associated with early post-transplant HvG declines.

In regard to this clone: What it binds is unknown.

CDR1 and CDR2 (germline): GTSNPN, SVGIG (reference sequence). V shed 4 bases, J shed 0 bases, and the junction held 3 bases outside the gene matches. This CDR3 is built from 15 residues. Assay used: immunoSEQ multiplex PCR; TCRdb lists only in-frame clones, some missing. The table records about 73,000 clones, nearly 90% of them present only once. The chain employs TRBV30 and TRBJ2-2; 9 bases agree with TRBD2. Sequences were derived from unstimulated CD8+ T cells sorted from spleen or lymph node cells, sampled before transplant. The receptor comes from a human donor who was the organ donor for an intestinal transplant. CDR3 DNA: TGTGCCTGGACTAGCGGGGTAACGAACACCGGGGAGCTGTTTTTT. It codes for CAWTSGVTNTGELFF.